The T cell receptor (beta chain) under discussion was sequenced for a study of T cell repertoires in cytomegalovirus infection. Overall study context: Public TCR beta signature analysis indicated the presence of both CMV infection and matching HLA type.

TCRdb ran MiXCR on the reads and lists one entry per CDR3 protein. The table shows around 280,000 distinct CDR3 sequences, with roughly 13% occurring only once. The CDR3 sequence is 18 residues long. The V segment lost 2 bases and the J segment 2 bases; nucleotides outside the gene matches: 10. Germline CDR1 and CDR2: SNHLY and FYNNEI. Study outcomes and limitations: Ex vivo, HLA-C-restricted CMV-specific TCR beta clonotypes prevailed over the rest of the response. There were carriers of CMV plus the relevant HLA, and cumulative public TCR beta family frequency identified them.

On this clonotype: Its antigen is undetermined.

Sequencing was carried out using PBMCs. This clonotype originated in a human donor in good health (CMV status not recorded). Some clones in this sample may be carry-over from other donors' samples. This chain links TRBV2 with TRBJ2-5; 11 bases line up with TRBD2. For the CDR3, the DNA is TGTGCCAGCAGTGAATTGTTAGGGGGACTAGCGGCACAAGAGACCCAGTACTTC. It encodes CASSELLGGLAAQETQYF.